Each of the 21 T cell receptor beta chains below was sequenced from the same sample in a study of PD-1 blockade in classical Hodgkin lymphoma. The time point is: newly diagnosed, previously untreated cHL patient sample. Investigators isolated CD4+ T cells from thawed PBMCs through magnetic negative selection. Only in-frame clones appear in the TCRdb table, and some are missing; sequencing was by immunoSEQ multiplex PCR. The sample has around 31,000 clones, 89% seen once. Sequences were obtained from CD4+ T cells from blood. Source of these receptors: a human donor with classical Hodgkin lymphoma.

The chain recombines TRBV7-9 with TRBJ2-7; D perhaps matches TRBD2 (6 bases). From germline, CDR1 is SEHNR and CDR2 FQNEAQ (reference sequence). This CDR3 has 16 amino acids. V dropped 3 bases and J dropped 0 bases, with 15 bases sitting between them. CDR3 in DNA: TGTGCCAGCAGCTTTCCCCCCGGGAGACACTCCTACGAGCAGTACTTC. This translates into CASSFPPGRHSYEQYF.

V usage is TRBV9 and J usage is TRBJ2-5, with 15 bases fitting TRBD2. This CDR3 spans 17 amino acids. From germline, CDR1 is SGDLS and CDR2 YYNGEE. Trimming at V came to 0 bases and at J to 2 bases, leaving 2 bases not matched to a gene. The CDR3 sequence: CASSVGGLAGGQETQYF. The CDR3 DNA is TGTGCCAGCAGCGTAGGAGGACTAGCGGGAGGGCAAGAGACCCAGTACTTC. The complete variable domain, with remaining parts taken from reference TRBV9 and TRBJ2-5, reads DSGVTQTPKHLITATGQRVTLRCSPRSGDLSVYWYQQSLDQGLQFLIQYYNGEERAKGNILERFSAQQFPDLHSELNLSSLELGDSALYFCASSVGGLAGGQETQYFGPGTRLLVL.

The CDR3 loop reads CASSGLAGAGQFF. As DNA, the CDR3 is TGTGCCAGCAGCGGACTAGCGGGAGCAGGACAGTTCTTC. The V gene is TRBV7-9, the J gene TRBJ2-1, with TRBD2 identical over 13 bases. The CDR3 has 13 residues. V shed 5 bases, J shed 13 bases, and the junction held 5 bases outside the gene matches. Germline V gene data show CDR1 as SEHNR and CDR2 as FQNEAQ (reference sequence).

Here the CDR3 DNA reads TGTGCCAGCAGCTTGGACAGGGGGAACACTGAAGCTTTCTTT. Amino acid sequence: CASSLDRGNTEAFF. The V gene is TRBV5-4, the J gene TRBJ1-1, with 7 bases aligning to TRBD1. V shed 0 bases, J shed 1 base, and the junction held 0 bases outside the gene matches. The CDR3 is made up of 14 amino acids. Germline values: CDR1 SGHNT, CDR2 YYREEE (reference sequence).

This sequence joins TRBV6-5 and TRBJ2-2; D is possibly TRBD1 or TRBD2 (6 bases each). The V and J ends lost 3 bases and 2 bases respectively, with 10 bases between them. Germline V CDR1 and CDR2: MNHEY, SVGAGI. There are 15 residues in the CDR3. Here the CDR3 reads CASSYRGPNTGELFF. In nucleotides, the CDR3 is TGTGCCAGCAGTTATCGGGGGCCCAACACCGGGGAGCTGTTTTTT.

The CDR3 DNA sequence: TGTGCCAGCAGCGTAACAGGGGGCCGGGACGAGCAGTACTTC. Amino acid sequence: CASSVTGGRDEQYF. V is TRBV7-2 and J is TRBJ2-7; 9 nucleotides align to TRBD1. The V gene end was trimmed by 5 bases and the J gene end by 5 bases; junction bases not matched to a gene: 7. The CDR3 length is 14 residues. Germline loops: CDR1 SGHTA, CDR2 FQGNSA. The full variable domain, its missing parts supplied by reference TRBV7-2 and TRBJ2-7, is GAGVSQSPSNKVTEKGKDVELRCDPISGHTALYWYRQSLGQGLEFLIYFQGNSAPDKSGLPSDRFSAERTGGSVSTLTIQRTQQEDSAVYLCASSVTGGRDEQYFGPGTRLTVT.

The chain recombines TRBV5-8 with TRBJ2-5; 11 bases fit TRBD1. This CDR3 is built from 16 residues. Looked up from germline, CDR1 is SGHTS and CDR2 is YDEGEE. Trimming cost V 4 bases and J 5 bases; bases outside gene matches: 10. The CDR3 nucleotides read TGTGCCAGCAGCCGAGGAGGACAGGGGGCCGGGGAGACCCAGTACTTC. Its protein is CASSRGGQGAGETQYF.

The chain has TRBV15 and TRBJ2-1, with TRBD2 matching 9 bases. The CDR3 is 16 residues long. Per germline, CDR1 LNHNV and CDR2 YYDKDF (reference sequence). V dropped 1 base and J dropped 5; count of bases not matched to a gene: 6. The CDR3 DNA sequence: TGTGCCACCAGCAGAGGTTTAGCGGGAGTCCACAATGAGCAGTTCTTC. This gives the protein CATSRGLAGVHNEQFF.

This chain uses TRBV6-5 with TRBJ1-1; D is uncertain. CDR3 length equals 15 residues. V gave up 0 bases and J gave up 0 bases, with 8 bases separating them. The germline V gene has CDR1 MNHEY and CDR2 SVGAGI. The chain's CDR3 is CASSYSVNMNTEAFF. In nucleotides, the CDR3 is TGTGCCAGCAGTTACTCGGTAAATATGAACACTGAAGCTTTCTTT.

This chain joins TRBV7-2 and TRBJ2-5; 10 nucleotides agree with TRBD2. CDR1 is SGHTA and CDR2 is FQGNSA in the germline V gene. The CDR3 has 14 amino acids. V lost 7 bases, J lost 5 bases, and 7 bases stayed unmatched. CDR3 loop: CASNPAGGQETQYF. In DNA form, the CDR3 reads TGTGCCAGCAACCCAGCGGGAGGGCAGGAGACCCAGTACTTC.

CDR3 in amino acids: CASSSGPGLVTDTQYF. The CDR3 DNA sequence: TGCGCCAGCAGCTCCGGACCCGGACTGGTCACAGATACGCAGTATTTT. The J gene is TRBJ2-3, the V gene TRBV5-1, with TRBD2 as a possible D gene (5 bases). Trimming took off 3 bases at V and 2 bases at J, with 16 bases between the two ends. Germline CDR1 reads SGHRS; CDR2 reads YFSETQ. The CDR3 runs to 16 residues.

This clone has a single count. This CDR3 reads CASSGGLPPSSYNEQFF. In DNA form, the CDR3 reads TGTGCCAGCAGCGGGGGACTGCCCCCGAGCTCCTACAATGAGCAGTTCTTC. This sequence joins TRBV9 and TRBJ2-1; TRBD2 might be the D (6 bases). The CDR3 contains 17 residues. The germline V and J ends were trimmed by 3 bases and 0 bases, with 16 bases remaining between them. Looked up from germline, CDR1 is SGDLS and CDR2 is YYNGEE.

The CDR3, as DNA: TGTGCCAGCAGCTTGGTGTCGCACAGGGGGATTGGCTACACAGATACGCAGTATTTT. Translation gives CASSLVSHRGIGYTDTQYF. V usage is TRBV5-6 and J usage is TRBJ2-3; 8 bases align to TRBD1. The CDR3 contains 19 residues. Germline CDR1 is SGHDT and CDR2 is YYEEEE. With V trimmed by 0 bases and J by 2 bases, 14 bases remained unmatched.

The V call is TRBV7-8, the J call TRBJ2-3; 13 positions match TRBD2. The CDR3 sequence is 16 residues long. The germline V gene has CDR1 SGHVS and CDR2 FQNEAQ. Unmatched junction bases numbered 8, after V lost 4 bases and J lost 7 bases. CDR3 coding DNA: TGTGCCAGCAGCTCCGGACTAGCGGGAGCCGCGCATACGCAGTATTTT. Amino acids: CASSSGLAGAAHTQYF.

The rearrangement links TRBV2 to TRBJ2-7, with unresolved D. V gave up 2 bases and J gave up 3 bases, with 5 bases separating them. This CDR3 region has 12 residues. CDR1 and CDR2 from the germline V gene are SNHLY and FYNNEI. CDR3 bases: TGTGCCAGCAGTGAACCCTACTACGAGCAGTACTTC. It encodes CASSEPYYEQYF.

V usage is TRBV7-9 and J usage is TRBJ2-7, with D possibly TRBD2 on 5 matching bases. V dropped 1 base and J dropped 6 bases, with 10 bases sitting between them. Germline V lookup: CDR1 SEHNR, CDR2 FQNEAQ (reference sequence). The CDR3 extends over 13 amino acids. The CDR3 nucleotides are TGTGCCAGCAGCTTAGATCTAGGAGGCGAGCAGTACTTC. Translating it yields CASSLDLGGEQYF. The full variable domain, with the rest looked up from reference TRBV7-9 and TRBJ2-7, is DTGVSQNPRHKITKRGQNVTFRCDPISEHNRLYWYRQTLGQGPEFLTYFQNEAQLEKSRLLSDRFSAERPKGSFSTLEIQRTEQGDSAMYLCASSLDLGGEQYFGPGTRLTVT.

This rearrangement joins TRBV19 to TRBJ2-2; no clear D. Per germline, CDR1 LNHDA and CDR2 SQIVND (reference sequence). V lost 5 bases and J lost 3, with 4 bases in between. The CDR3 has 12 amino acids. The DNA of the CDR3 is TGTGCCAGTAGTGGGGACACCGGGGAGCTGTTTTTT. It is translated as CASSGDTGELFF.

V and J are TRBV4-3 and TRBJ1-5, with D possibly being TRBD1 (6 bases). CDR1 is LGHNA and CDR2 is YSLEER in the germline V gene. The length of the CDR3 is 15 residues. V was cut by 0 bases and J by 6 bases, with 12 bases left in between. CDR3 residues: CASSQEHWGRQPQHF. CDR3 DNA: TGCGCCAGCAGCCAAGAACACTGGGGGCGTCAGCCCCAGCATTTT.

The chain's CDR3 is CASSGGQSYEQYF. The CDR3 coding sequence is TGTGCCAGTAGTGGGGGACAGTCCTACGAGCAGTACTTC. V is TRBV19 and J is TRBJ2-7; 7 nucleotides line up with TRBD1. Germline lookup yields CDR1 LNHDA and CDR2 SQIVND (reference sequence). After removal of 5 bases from V and 1 base from J, the junction contained 2 bases not matched to a gene. The CDR3 loop spans 13 amino acids. Full variable domain (missing parts from reference TRBV19 and TRBJ2-7): DGGITQSPKYLFRKEGQNVTLSCEQNLNHDAMYWYRQDPGQGLRLIYYSQIVNDFQKGDIAEGYSVSREKKESFPLTVTSAQKNPTAFYLCASSGGQSYEQYFGPGTRLTVT.

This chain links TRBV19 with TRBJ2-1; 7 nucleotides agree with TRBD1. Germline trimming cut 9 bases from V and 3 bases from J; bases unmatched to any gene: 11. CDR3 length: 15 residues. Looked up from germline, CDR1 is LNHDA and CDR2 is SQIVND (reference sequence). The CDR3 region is CASKKQGPLYNEQFF. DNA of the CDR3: TGTGCCAGCAAAAAACAGGGGCCCCTCTACAATGAGCAGTTCTTC.

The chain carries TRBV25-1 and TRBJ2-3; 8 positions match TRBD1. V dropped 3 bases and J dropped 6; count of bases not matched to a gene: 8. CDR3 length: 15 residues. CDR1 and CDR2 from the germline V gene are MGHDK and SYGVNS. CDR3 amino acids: CASSDSGTGGDTQYF. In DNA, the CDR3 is TGTGCCAGCAGTGATTCCGGGACAGGCGGCGATACGCAGTATTTT.